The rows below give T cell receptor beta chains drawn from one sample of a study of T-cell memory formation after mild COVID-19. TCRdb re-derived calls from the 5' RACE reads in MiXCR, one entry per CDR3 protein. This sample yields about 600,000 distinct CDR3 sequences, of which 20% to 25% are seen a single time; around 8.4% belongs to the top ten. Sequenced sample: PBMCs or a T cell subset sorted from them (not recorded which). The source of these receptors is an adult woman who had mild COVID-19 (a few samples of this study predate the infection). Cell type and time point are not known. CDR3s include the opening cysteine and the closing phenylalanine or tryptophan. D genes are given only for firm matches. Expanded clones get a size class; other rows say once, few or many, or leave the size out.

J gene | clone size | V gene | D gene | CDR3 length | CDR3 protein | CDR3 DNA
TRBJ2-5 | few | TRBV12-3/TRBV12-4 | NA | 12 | CASSPGTETQYF | TGTGCCAGCAGCCCCGGGACCGAGACCCAGTACTTC
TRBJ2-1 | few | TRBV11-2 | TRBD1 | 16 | CASSLGTGETYNEQFF | TGTGCCAGCAGCTTAGGGACAGGTGAGACCTACAATGAGCAGTTCTTC
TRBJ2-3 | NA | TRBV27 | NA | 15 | CASSLTGVFTDTQYF | TGTGCCAGCAGTTTGACAGGAGTATTCACAGATACGCAGTATTTT
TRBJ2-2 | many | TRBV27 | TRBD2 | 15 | CASSSTSSGTGELFF | TGTGCCAGCAGTTCGACTAGCTCGGGCACCGGGGAGCTGTTTTTT
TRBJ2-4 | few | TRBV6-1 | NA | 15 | CASSDLHGGPDIQYF | TGTGCCAGCAGTGACCTTCACGGGGGGCCGGACATTCAGTACTTC
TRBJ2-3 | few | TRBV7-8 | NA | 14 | CASSLGPVYYTQYF | TGTGCCAGCAGCTTAGGTCCAGTCTATTATACGCAGTATTTT
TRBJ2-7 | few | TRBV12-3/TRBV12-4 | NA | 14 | CASSFSAKGHEQYF | TGTGCCAGCAGTTTTTCCGCCAAGGGCCACGAGCAGTACTTC
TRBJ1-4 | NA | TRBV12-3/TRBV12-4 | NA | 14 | CASSVQETNEKLFF | TGTGCCAGCAGTGTGCAAGAGACGAATGAAAAACTGTTTTTT
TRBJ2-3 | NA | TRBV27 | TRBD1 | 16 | CASSPMFGQVTDTQYF | TGTGCCAGCAGTCCGATGTTCGGACAGGTCACAGATACGCAGTATTTT
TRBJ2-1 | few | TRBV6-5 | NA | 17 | CASSPGLRGGSYNEQFF | TGTGCCAGCAGTCCCGGACTGAGGGGTGGATCCTACAATGAGCAGTTCTTC
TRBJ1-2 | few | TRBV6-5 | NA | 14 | CASKPTGSNYGYTF | TGTGCCAGCAAACCTACAGGGTCTAACTATGGCTACACCTTC
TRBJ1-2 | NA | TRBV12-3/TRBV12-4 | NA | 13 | CASSNSLGTGYTF | TGTGCCAGCAGTAACTCCTTAGGGACCGGCTACACCTTC
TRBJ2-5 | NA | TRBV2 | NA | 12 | CASKGDGETQYF | TGTGCCAGCAAGGGGGATGGAGAGACCCAGTACTTC